These T cell receptor beta chains were read from a single sample in a study of technical replicates of blood from a few donors. Method: immunoSEQ multiplex PCR; TCRdb's copy keeps in-frame clones and lacks some. The sample yields 74,000 or so clones, about nine tenths seen once. What was sequenced was T cells isolated from PBMCs. Receptors originate from a human donor in good health. The CDR3 runs from the conserved cysteine through the conserved F or W. A D gene is named only where the DNA matches it firmly. Clone sizes are given selectively: once, few, many, or a class where the clone is expanded.

J gene | CDR3 length | V gene | clone size | D gene | CDR3 DNA | CDR3 protein
TRBJ1-5 | 15 | TRBV12-5 | . | . | TGTGCTAGTGGTTTGATGGACAGACAGTATCAGCCCCAGCATTTT | CASGLMDRQYQPQHF
TRBJ2-3 | 16 | TRBV4-2 | . | TRBD2 | TGTGCCAGCAGCCCAGCGGGAGGGTATGGCACAGATACGCAGTATTTT | CASSPAGGYGTDTQYF
TRBJ1-1 | 15 | TRBV5-4 | once | . | TGTGCCAGCAGCGAAGACAGGCTTATGAACACTGAAGCTTTCTTT | CASSEDRLMNTEAFF
TRBJ1-1 | 16 | TRBV5-6 | . | . | TGTGCCAGCAGCTTAGGCCCTCAGGGATTGAGGACTGAAGCTTTCTTT | CASSLGPQGLRTEAFF
TRBJ1-3 | 15 | TRBV4-1 | . | . | TGCGCCAGCAGCCAATTCTCAGTTGCTGGAAACACCATATATTTT | CASSQFSVAGNTIYF
TRBJ1-3 | 16 | TRBV9 | . | . | TGTGCCAGCAGCGTAGATGAGGCCCACTCTGGAAACACCATATATTTT | CASSVDEAHSGNTIYF
TRBJ2-1 | 14 | TRBV10-1 | . | TRBD2 | TGCGCCAGCAGCGAAGCGGGAGCTGGTAATGAGCAGTTCTTC | CASSEAGAGNEQFF
TRBJ1-2 | 14 | TRBV5-1 | . | TRBD1 | TGCGCCAGCAGCCAAGGACAGGAAAGCTATGGCTACACCTTC | CASSQGQESYGYTF
TRBJ1-5 | 16 | TRBV2 | . | TRBD1 | TGTGCCAGCAGGGCAGGGGGCGGGTTGAGCAATCAGCCCCAGCATTTT | CASRAGGGLSNQPQHF
TRBJ2-7 | 15 | TRBV4-2 | . | . | TGTGCCAGCAGCCTATACTGGGACACCTCCTACGAGCAGTACTTC | CASSLYWDTSYEQYF
TRBJ2-1 | 15 | TRBV30 | . | TRBD2 | TGTGCCTGGAGTAAGACTAGCGGGCCTACCACGGAGCAGTTCTTC | CAWSKTSGPTTEQFF
TRBJ2-1 | 14 | TRBV5-4 | once | . | TGTGCCAGCAGCTGGGGGACTGCTCTTAATGAGCAGTTCTTC | CASSWGTALNEQFF
TRBJ1-3 | 15 | TRBV7-2 | . | TRBD1 | TGTGCCAGCAGCTTTAGGACAGGGGTCGGAAACACCATATATTTT | CASSFRTGVGNTIYF
TRBJ2-7 | 15 | TRBV5-4 | . | . | TGTGCCAGCAGCTTGGTTTTTGGCGGGACCTACGAGCAGTACTTC | CASSLVFGGTYEQYF
TRBJ1-1 | 15 | TRBV6-5 | . | TRBD1 | TGTGCCAGCAGTTACTCGATAAGGGGGCCATACGAAGCTTTCTTT | CASSYSIRGPYEAFF
TRBJ2-2 | 15 | TRBV4-3 | . | . | TGCGCCAGCAGCCACGGTTTGGGCTCGGCCGGGGAGCTGTTTTTT | CASSHGLGSAGELFF
TRBJ1-2 | 17 | TRBV27 | . | TRBD1 | TGTGCCAGCAGTTCCCTAACAAGGACAGGGATAATCTATGGCTACACCTTC | CASSSLTRTGIIYGYTF
TRBJ2-1 | 14 | TRBV19 | . | . | TGTGCCAGTGCAGGGGAGAGGTCCTACAATGAGCAGTTCTTC | CASAGERSYNEQFF
TRBJ2-1 | 12 | TRBV18 | once | . | TGTGCCAGCTCACCTACTAGGGATGAGCAGTTCTTC | CASSPTRDEQFF
TRBJ1-3 | 12 | TRBV19 | . | . | TGTGCCAGTAGTAGAGTAGGAAACACCATATATTTT | CASSRVGNTIYF
TRBJ1-5 | 13 | TRBV30 | . | . | TGTGCCTGGAGTGTCCGGGACAATCAGCCCCAGCATTTT | CAWSVRDNQPQHF
TRBJ1-2 | 14 | TRBV6-4 | once | TRBD1 | TGTGCCAGCAGCCCGGGACAGGGAGTCTATGGCTACACCTTC | CASSPGQGVYGYTF
TRBJ2-7 | 16 | TRBV27 | . | . | TGTGCCAGCAGTTTAGGGGTGGGAGAACCCAACTACGAGCAGTACTTC | CASSLGVGEPNYEQYF
TRBJ2-7 | 12 | TRBV15 | . | . | TGTGCCACCAGCAGGGGACACGGCGAGCAGTACTTC | CATSRGHGEQYF
TRBJ1-2 | 15 | TRBV25-1 | . | TRBD1 | TGTGCCAGCAGTACCTCCGGGACAGGGGGCATAGGGTACACCTTC | CASSTSGTGGIGYTF
TRBJ2-6 | 19 | TRBV7-3 | . | TRBD2 | TGTGCCAGCAGCTCGGATTTCGGGACTAGAGGATCTGGGGCCAACGTCCTGACTTTC | CASSSDFGTRGSGANVLTF
TRBJ2-3 | 15 | TRBV10-3 | . | TRBD1 | TGTGCCATCAGGGACAGGGTTAATCCCACAGATACGCAGTATTTT | CAIRDRVNPTDTQYF
TRBJ2-3 | 12 | TRBV28 | . | . | TGTGCCAGCTCCTCACGGGGGGATACGCAGTATTTT | CASSSRGDTQYF
TRBJ2-5 | 14 | TRBV4-1 | . | TRBD2 | TGCGCCAGCAGCCCCACGGGGACTAGGGAGACCCAGTACTTC | CASSPTGTRETQYF
TRBJ2-6 | 15 | TRBV6-5 | . | . | TGTGCCAGCAGTTTAGCGTGGGCTGGGGCCAACGTCCTGACTTTC | CASSLAWAGANVLTF
TRBJ1-5 | 14 | TRBV27 | . | . | TGTGCCAGCAGTTTAAGTGTGGGGAGGGAGCCCCAGCATTTT | CASSLSVGREPQHF
TRBJ2-2 | 16 | TRBV4-1 | once | . | TGCGCCAGCAGCCAAGACCAAGCTGTTAACACCGGGGAGCTGTTTTTT | CASSQDQAVNTGELFF
TRBJ2-1 | 13 | TRBV7-7 | . | . | TGTGCCAGCAGCTCAACGGAGGCCAGTTGGCAGTTCTTC | CASSSTEASWQFF
TRBJ2-7 | 21 | TRBV2 | once | . | TGTGCCAGCAGTGAAGTAGATCCCACTAGGAAATGGCTGAGGAGCTCCTACGAGCAGTACTTC | CASSEVDPTRKWLRSSYEQYF
TRBJ2-7 | 15 | TRBV29-1 | . | . | TGCAGCGTTGAAATTAATTCCGGGACACCCTACGAGCAGTACTTC | CSVEINSGTPYEQYF
TRBJ1-4 | 18 | TRBV4-2 | . | TRBD1 | TGTGCCAGCAGCCTTCGGACAGGGAAGTTTAATACTAATGAAAAACTGTTTTTT | CASSLRTGKFNTNEKLFF
TRBJ1-2 | 13 | TRBV28 | . | TRBD1 | TGTGCCAGCAGCCTCAACCGACAGGGGGCGGGGACCTTC | CASSLNRQGAGTF
TRBJ2-2 | 14 | TRBV15 | . | TRBD1 | TGTGCCACCAGCAGAGACAGGGGGACCGGGGAGCTGTTTTTT | CATSRDRGTGELFF
TRBJ1-2 | 13 | TRBV13 | . | . | TGTGCCAGCAGCTTAGAGGGAGGGCAGTCCTACACCTTC | CASSLEGGQSYTF
TRBJ1-3 | 16 | TRBV7-9 | . | . | TGTGCCAGCAGCTTAGCGGTACAGGCCTCTGGAAACACCATATATTTT | CASSLAVQASGNTIYF